This passage covers 27 T cell receptor beta chains from one sample sequenced in a study of tumor-infiltrating lymphocytes in primary liver carcinoma. Starting material of about 450 ng total RNA yielded TCR beta cDNA via a constant-region primer. Three rounds of nested multiplex PCR with slightly modified ARM-PCR produced TCR beta libraries. Investigators reported that the first two PCR rounds, at roughly 10 cycles each, used TRBV1-TRBV30 forward primers with a C-beta reverse primer. TCRdb reanalysed the multiplex PCR reads using MiXCR and keeps one entry per CDR3 protein. Of about 120,000 distinct CDR3 sequences listed, around 70% are singletons. Unsorted bulk tissue of roughly 20-34 mg yielded co-extracted RNA and DNA. The sequenced sample was tumor-adjacent normal liver tissue. Receptor source: an older woman with primary liver carcinoma and hepatitis B virus infection.

A remark on this clonotype: At one end, the junction sequence differs from germline, possibly due to a read error. The rearrangement uses TRBV12-3 or TRBV12-4 and TRBJ2-7; D ambiguous. This CDR3 is built from 14 residues. CDR3 sequence (DNA): TGTGCCAGCACCAGCGACGCCATCTCCTACGAGCAATACTTC. Amino acid sequence: CASTSDAISYEQYF.

With regard to this clonotype: This may stem from a read error, because a much larger clone lies one nucleotide away. The chain has TRBV7-9 and TRBJ1-5, with D perhaps TRBD1 (6 bases). Deletions cut 1 base from V and 9 bases from J, with 16 bases between. The CDR3 spans 15 residues. In germline, CDR1 is SEHNR, CDR2 FQNEAQ (reference sequence). The CDR3 nucleotides are TGTGCCAGCAGCTTAGGATCGGGGGCGGATCGGCCCCAGCATTTT. It specifies CASSLGSGADRPQHF. The variable domain in full, with the rest retrieved from reference TRBV7-9 and TRBJ1-5, is DTGVSQNPRHKITKRGQNVTFRCDPISEHNRLYWYRQTLGQGPEFLTYFQNEAQLEKSRLLSDRFSAERPKGSFSTLEIQRTEQGDSAMYLCASSLGSGADRPQHFGDGTRLSIL.

On this clonotype itself: The junction does not match germline at one end; this may be a read error. The chain uses TRBV7-9 and TRBJ2-1, with D possibly matching TRBD2 (6 bases). The CDR3 contains 16 residues. CDR1 and CDR2 (germline): SEHNR, FQNEAQ (reference sequence). This CDR3 reads CASSRKGRRGYNEQFF. CDR3 bases: TGCGCCAGCAGCCGCAAAGGACGGAGGGGTTACAATGAGCAGTTCTTC. The full variable domain, completed using reference TRBV7-9 and TRBJ2-1, is DTGVSQNPRHKITKRGQNVTFRCDPISEHNRLYWYRQTLGQGPEFLTYFQNEAQLEKSRLLSDRFSAERPKGSFSTLEIQRTEQGDSAMYLCASSRKGRRGYNEQFFGPGTRLTVL.

There are a few counts of this clonotype. A read error may produce the germline difference seen at one junction end. The chain couples TRBV5-4 to TRBJ1-1; no definite D call. The germline V gene has CDR1 SGHNT and CDR2 YYREEE (reference sequence). This CDR3 spans 14 amino acids. The CDR3: CASNLRYLNTEAFF. The CDR3 DNA reads as TGTGCCAGCAACTTGAGGTATTTGAACACTGAAGCTTTCTTT.

About this clonotype: One end of the junction fails to match germline, which may point to a read error. The chain has TRBV4-2 and TRBJ1-1; TRBD1 matches 7 bases. The CDR3 extends over 17 amino acids. Germline V gene lookup returns CDR1 LGHNA and CDR2 YNFKEQ. The CDR3 DNA is TGTGCCAACAGCCTGACAGGGTCGGAGATCATGAGCACTGAAGCTTTCTTT. This encodes CANSLTGSEIMSTEAFF.

Concerning this clonotype itself: A single base separates this from a much larger clone, so it may be a read error. The chain employs TRBV5-1 and TRBJ2-1; 9 nucleotides line up with TRBD2. The CDR3 has 17 residues. Germline V lookup: CDR1 SGHRS, CDR2 YFSETQ. The CDR3 is CASSLVAGGGSYNERFF. In DNA form, the CDR3 reads TGCGCCAGCAGCTTGGTTGCGGGAGGGGGCTCCTACAATGAGCGGTTCTTC.

A word on this clonotype: The junction departs from the called germline gene at one end, perhaps through a read error. The chain recombines TRBV7-8 with TRBJ2-7; D is unclear. This CDR3 has 14 amino acids. Germline CDR1 SGHVS, CDR2 FQNEAQ. In nucleotides, the CDR3 is TGTGTCAGCAGCTTATCTGACCGAGCCTACGAGCAGAACTTC. It codes for CVSSLSDRAYEQNF. Full variable domain (remainder filled in from reference TRBV7-8 and TRBJ2-7): GAGVSQSPRYKVAKRGQDVALRCDPISGHVSLFWYQQALGQGPEFLTYFQNEAQLDKSGLPSDRFFAERPEGSVSTLKIQRTQQEDSAVYLCVSSLSDRAYEQNFGPGTRLTVT.

This clonotype was recorded once. This CDR3 fails to terminate in the conserved phenylalanine or tryptophan, so it likely reflects a read error. This chain links TRBV6-5 with TRBJ2-5; D is uncertain. This CDR3 has 14 amino acids. Germline V gene lookup returns CDR1 MNHEY and CDR2 SVGAGI. The V end was cut by 6 bases, the J end by 4 bases, with 15 bases between. For the CDR3, the DNA is TGTGCCAGCAGCAGGACCGGCACCGGAGAGACCCAGTACGTC. Translated: CASSRTGTGETQYV.

In this sample, this clonotype turned up many times. The chain employs TRBV10-3 and TRBJ1-1; 7 bases match TRBD1. This CDR3 region has 14 residues. V dropped 5 bases and J dropped 3; count of bases not matched to a gene: 6. Germline CDR1 reads ENHRY; CDR2 reads SYGVKD. In DNA, the CDR3 is TGTGCCATCAGTATACAGGGGAGTGACACTGAAGCTTTCTTT. It encodes CAISIQGSDTEAFF.

As regards this clonotype: The germline gene is not matched at one end of the junction; a read error may be the cause. This chain uses TRBV7-9 with TRBJ2-7, with D possibly matching TRBD1 (7 bases). Germline V gene data show CDR1 as SEHNR and CDR2 as FQNEAQ (reference sequence). The CDR3 spans 13 residues. Here the CDR3 DNA reads TGTGCCAGCAGCTTTACAGGGGAGGACGAGCGGTACTTC. Translated, it gives CASSFTGEDERYF. The whole variable domain, remainder taken from reference TRBV7-9 and TRBJ2-7, is DTGVSQNPRHKITKRGQNVTFRCDPISEHNRLYWYRQTLGQGPEFLTYFQNEAQLEKSRLLSDRFSAERPKGSFSTLEIQRTEQGDSAMYLCASSFTGEDERYFGPGTRLTVT.

A remark on this clonotype: One junction end disagrees with the germline gene, perhaps due to a read error. The rearrangement links TRBV12-3 or TRBV12-4 to TRBJ2-7, with a possible D match to TRBD2 (5 bases). CDR3 length: 14 amino acids. CDR3 in DNA: TGTGCAAACACCAGCGACGCCGGCTCCTACGAGCGGTATTTC. It translates to CANTSDAGSYERYF.

This sequence joins TRBV20-1 and TRBJ2-7; D tentatively fits TRBD1 or TRBD2 (5 bases each). Matching the DNA end better, TRBJ2-1 makes the J call doubtful. The CDR3 is 16 residues long. The germline CDR1 and CDR2 sequences are DFQATT and SNEGSKA (reference sequence). This CDR3 is CSASGLAGRVGEKQFF. The CDR3 DNA is TGCAGTGCTAGTGGGTTAGCAGGGCGTGTGGGGGAAAAGCAGTTCTTC.

V gene TRBV7-8 combines with J gene TRBJ2-3; 8 positions agree with TRBD2. This CDR3 is 20 amino acids long. In germline, CDR1 is SGHVS, CDR2 FQNEAQ. With V trimmed by 4 bases and J by 3 bases, 21 bases remained unmatched. The DNA for the CDR3 is TGTGCCAGCAGCTCCCCACTCGTCGGGGGGGGTTTGAGGCGTACAGATACGCAGTATTTT. It specifies CASSSPLVGGGLRRTDTQYF.

On this clonotype itself: One end of the junction does not line up with germline, which may come from a read error. The chain is built from TRBV6-1 and TRBJ1-1; 7 bases align to TRBD1. Germline V gives CDR1 MNHNS, CDR2 SASEGT. This CDR3 contains 14 residues. The CDR3 protein is CARSEYQGGTETFF. CDR3 coding DNA: TGCGCCAGGAGTGAATACCAGGGGGGCACTGAAACTTTCTTT.

On this clonotype: One junction end does not reproduce the germline sequence, and a read error may be involved. The J gene is TRBJ2-1, the V gene TRBV7-8, with 8 bases matching TRBD1. This CDR3 comprises 15 residues. The germline gives CDR1 SGHVS, CDR2 FQNEAQ. CDR3 sequence (DNA): TGTGCCAGCAGCCCGCGACAGGGGCCCTATAATGAGCGGTTCTTC. Translating it yields CASSPRQGPYNERFF.

Comments on this clonotype: One end of the junction is discordant with germline, which a read error may explain. This CDR3 reads CASSLSGTKNSEAFF. The CDR3 DNA sequence: TGCGCCAGCTCACTCTCCGGGACAAAAAACTCTGAAGCTTTCTTT. This chain connects TRBV18 to TRBJ1-1, with D possibly being TRBD1 (6 bases). The CDR3 loop spans 15 amino acids. The V gene's germline CDR1 is KGHSH and CDR2 LQKENI.

The table lists this clonotype with many counts. The chain joins TRBV5-1 to TRBJ2-3; D call uncertain. This CDR3 contains 16 residues. V lost 0 bases and J lost 2, with 13 bases in between. Germline V gene sequence: CDR1 SGHRS, CDR2 YFSETQ. CDR3 nucleotide sequence: TGCGCCAGCAGCTTGGAGGGTAATAAGCTCACAGATACGCAGTATTTT. This codes for CASSLEGNKLTDTQYF.

This clonotype appeared many times. The gene calls are TRBV4-2 and TRBJ2-3; D not resolved. The CDR3 covers 11 residues. Germline assignment: CDR1 LGHNA and CDR2 YNFKEQ. V was trimmed by 3 bases and J by 4 bases, leaving 2 bases between them. CDR3 in DNA: TGTGCCAGCAGCCAGGCAGATACGCAGTATTTT. Translated: CASSQADTQYF.

This clonotype ranks as medium-sized. The chain links TRBV11-2 to TRBJ1-6, with no clear D. The V end lost 0 bases, the J end lost 9 bases, and 6 bases lay between the germline ends. CDR1 and CDR2 from the germline V gene are SGHAT and FQNNGV. CDR3 length: 13 residues. DNA for the CDR3: TGTGCCAGCAGCTTAGATCTGGGTTCACCCCTCCACTTT. It yields the protein CASSLDLGSPLHF.

On this clonotype itself: A read error may produce the germline difference seen at one junction end. CDR3 in DNA: TGCAGCGTTGGAACATGGGGCAGTGAGACCCAATACTTC. Translation: CSVGTWGSETQYF. The rearrangement uses TRBV29-1 and TRBJ2-5; TRBD1 is a possible D gene (5 bases). Germline V lookup: CDR1 SQVTM, CDR2 ANQGSEA. The CDR3 is 13 amino acids.

The V call is TRBV29-1, the J call TRBJ1-1; 9 bases align to TRBD1. The germline V gene encodes CDR1 SQVTM and CDR2 ANQGSEA. The length of the CDR3 is 13 residues. V lost 6 bases and J lost 7; bases outside the gene matches: 9. CDR3 in DNA: TGCAGCGTGTTGACAGGGGGTGACATTGAAGCTTTCTTT. Protein: CSVLTGGDIEAFF.

Worth noting for this clonotype: Given the absence of the conserved phenylalanine or tryptophan at the CDR3 end, a read error is likely. This chain links TRBV29-1 with TRBJ2-1; D possibly corresponds to TRBD2 (6 bases). The CDR3 sequence is 17 residues long. CDR1 is SQVTM, CDR2 ANQGSEA, per germline. CDR3 sequence (DNA): TGCAACGTTGAATGGGTCGGCGGGGAGAGCTCCTACAATGAGCAGTTCCTC. Translated, it gives CNVEWVGGESSYNEQFL.

This clonotype was counted a single time. The germline gene is not matched at one end of the junction; a read error may be the cause. The chain employs TRBV5-6 and TRBJ2-5; unclear D gene. CDR1 SGHDT and CDR2 YYEEEE come from the germline V gene. The CDR3 sequence is 14 residues long. The CDR3 sequence: CASSLIGSSRTLYF. The CDR3 DNA reads TGTGCCAGCAGCCTTATAGGTTCCTCGAGAACCCTGTACTTC.

V and J are TRBV29-1 and TRBJ2-1; no clear D gene. CDR1 is SQVTM, CDR2 ANQGSEA, per germline. The CDR3 is made up of 15 amino acids. V was clipped by 7 bases and J by 5 bases, with 21 bases between them. The CDR3 sequence: CSANVRSTLNNEQFF. DNA for the CDR3: TGCAGCGCAAACGTGAGAAGCACTCTAAACAATGAGCAGTTCTTC.

This clonotype was detected a few times. The chain uses TRBV5-1 and TRBJ2-4; D unresolved. Germline V gene lookup returns CDR1 SGHRS and CDR2 YFSETQ. V gave up 0 bases and J gave up 6 bases, with 16 bases separating them. The CDR3 loop spans 16 amino acids. The CDR3 DNA sequence: TGCGCCAGCAGCTTGGGTACAGTTGGGCTGGTAAACATTCAGTACTTC. Protein: CASSLGTVGLVNIQYF.

This clonotype has just one count. This chain links TRBV11-2 with TRBJ1-2, with D maybe TRBD1 (5 bases). The CDR3 covers 15 residues. Germline CDR1 is SGHAT and CDR2 is FQNNGV. Trimming took off 5 bases at V and 5 bases at J, with 18 bases between the two ends. In DNA form, the CDR3 reads TGTGCCAGCAGCCTCCTGGGACTCCCGGGATATGGCTACACCTTC. Amino acid sequence: CASSLLGLPGYGYTF.

Of note for this clonotype: This may be a read error, as it is one base from a much larger clone. The rearrangement uses TRBV29-1 and TRBJ1-1; D is unresolved. The CDR3 extends over 11 amino acids. Germline CDR1 reads SQVTM; CDR2 reads ANQGSEA. Trimming took off 8 bases at V and 1 base at J, with 8 bases between the two ends. The DNA of the CDR3 is TGCAGCATTTTTCAGAACACTGAAGCTTTCTTT. It codes for CSIFQNTEAFF.